This is a list of T cell receptor beta chains from one sample in a study of regulatory T cells in long-lasting Graves disease. TCRdb re-called the multiplex PCR reads through MiXCR, storing one row per CDR3 protein. The sample carries 400,000 to 550,000 distinct CDR3 sequences, roughly 17% recorded once. This sample was also put to use in a study of T cells in Graves' hyperthyroidism and ophthalmopathy.

Source: peripheral blood mononuclear cells (PBMCs), taken at new diagnosis, from a patient treated with antithyroid drugs. Receptor source: a woman under 40 with Graves disease. Each CDR3 is given with its conserved first and last residue. Fields, in order: J gene, clone size, V gene, D gene, CDR3 DNA, CDR3 protein. D genes are given only for firm matches. Size tells how often a clone was seen (once, few, many) or the class of an expanded clone, and some rows leave it out.

TRBJ2-2 - TRBV4-2 - TGTGCCAGCAGCCAATCAGTGAACACCGGGGAGCTGTTTTTT CASSQSVNTGELFF
TRBJ1-5 many TRBV20-1 - TGCAGTGCTAGACCAAGTGTGGATAGCAATCAGCCCCAGCATTTT CSARPSVDSNQPQHF
TRBJ2-1 many TRBV5-1 TRBD2 TGCGCCAGCAGCTTGGCGGGTAATAGGGCTAGCGGGAGCTACAATGAGCAGTTCTTC CASSLAGNRASGSYNEQFF
TRBJ1-1 many TRBV27 TRBD1 TGTGCCAGCAGGGACAGGGGACGCGCTGAAGCTTTCTTT CASRDRGRAEAFF
TRBJ1-2 few TRBV24-1 - TGTGCCACCAGTGATCCCGCCCGTGGCTACACCTTC CATSDPARGYTF
TRBJ2-1 many TRBV28 - TGTGCCAGCAATTTCGTAGCGGCTCACAATGAGCAGTTCTTC CASNFVAAHNEQFF
TRBJ1-5 many TRBV24-1 - TGTGCCACCAGCGGCCCCAGGGATAGCAATCAGCCCCAGCATTTT CATSGPRDSNQPQHF
TRBJ1-2 - TRBV29-1 - TGCAGCGTTGAAGGGATCCCCAGGGTCTTGAGTGGCTACACCTTC CSVEGIPRVLSGYTF
TRBJ1-2 - TRBV19 - TGTGCCAGTAGTGCTGGACAGTTTGGCTACACCTTC CASSAGQFGYTF
TRBJ2-3 - TRBV7-9 - TGTGCCAGCAGCCCCTTGGCGGACACAGATACGCAGTATTTT CASSPLADTDTQYF
TRBJ1-4 - TRBV6-1 - TGTGCCAGCAGCAACAGGGAGACAACTAATGAAAAACTGTTTTTT CASSNRETTNEKLFF
TRBJ2-7 few TRBV18 TRBD2 TGTGCCAGCTCACCACCGGCAATAGCGGGATTCGGATTTTACGAGCAGTACTTC CASSPPAIAGFGFYEQYF
TRBJ2-7 many TRBV7-9 TRBD2 TGTGCCAGCACCCAGTCCGGGGGGGGATTCTACGAGCAGTACTTC CASTQSGGGFYEQYF
TRBJ1-2 few TRBV11-1 TRBD1 TGTGCCAGCAGCCCTGGACAGGGTAGTGCCTACACCTTC CASSPGQGSAYTF
TRBJ1-5 many TRBV27 - TGTGCCAGCACCACCACAGGGATGCGGAATCAGCCCCAGCATTTT CASTTTGMRNQPQHF
TRBJ2-4 many TRBV28 - TGTGCCAGCAGCCCTAGGATGTTCCTAGCCAAAAACATTCAGTACTTC CASSPRMFLAKNIQYF
TRBJ2-1 - TRBV4-3 TRBD1 TGCGCCAGCAGCCCTCAACCGGGACAGGGGAGAAATGAGCAGTTCTTC CASSPQPGQGRNEQFF
TRBJ1-1 many TRBV6-2/TRBV6-3 TRBD1 TGTGCCAGCACTCGGGACAGTATGAACACTGAAGCTTTCTTT CASTRDSMNTEAFF
TRBJ2-1 - TRBV4-1 - TGCGCCAGCAGCCAAGTTGGGCCGGACAATGAGCAGTTCTTC CASSQVGPDNEQFF
TRBJ1-4 few TRBV5-6 - TGTGCCAGCAGCCGAGGAGGGCTCCTTCGGGAAAAACTGTTTTTT CASSRGGLLREKLFF
TRBJ2-5 few TRBV24-1 - TGTGCCACCAGTGATTTGCCGTCTAACCAAGAGACCCAGTACTTC CATSDLPSNQETQYF
TRBJ1-1 many TRBV6-1 - TGTGCCAGCAGTGAAGTCCAGAACACTGAAGCTTTCTTT CASSEVQNTEAFF
TRBJ1-1 many TRBV20-1 - TGCAGTGCTAACACAGGTGGGGACACTGAAGCTTTCTTT CSANTGGDTEAFF
TRBJ1-1 many TRBV27 TRBD1 TGTGCCAGCAGAGTGGGGACAGCGGGTATTCAAGCTTTCTTT CASRVGTAGIQAFF
TRBJ2-7 many TRBV6-2/TRBV6-3 TRBD2 TGTGCCAGCAGTCCCATTCGACGACTAGCGGGAGGGTACGAGCAGTACTTC CASSPIRRLAGGYEQYF
TRBJ1-4 - TRBV27 - TGTGCCAGCAGTTTATATCTTACTTCGGAAAAACTGTTTTTT CASSLYLTSEKLFF
TRBJ2-6 - TRBV30 TRBD1 TGTGCCTGGAGTGTTCGCCTTGCGTACAGGGGGAACTCTGGGGCCAACGTCCTGACTTTC CAWSVRLAYRGNSGANVLTF
TRBJ1-1 many TRBV19 TRBD1 TGTGCCAGTAGCGCCGGACAGGGAAACACTGAAGCTTTCTTT CASSAGQGNTEAFF
TRBJ2-3 many TRBV18 TRBD1 TGTGCCAGCTCACCACCTGGGACAGCCACAGATACGCAGTATTTT CASSPPGTATDTQYF
TRBJ2-1 - TRBV4-1 - TGCGCCAGCAAGGGGCTCGGAAATGAGCAGTTCTTC CASKGLGNEQFF
TRBJ2-5 many TRBV3-1 TRBD1 TGTGCCAGCAGCCCACGGACAGGGCAAGAGACCCAGTACTTC CASSPRTGQETQYF
TRBJ2-1 - TRBV18 TRBD2 TGTGCCAGTCTTTCCGGGACTAGCATTTCCAATGAGCAGTTCTTC CASLSGTSISNEQFF
TRBJ2-6 - TRBV29-1 - TGCAGCGTTGGGATCATCTACTCTGGGGCCAACGTCCTGACTTTC CSVGIIYSGANVLTF
TRBJ2-1 few TRBV7-9 - TGTGCCAGCAGCTTCGAGGCCGGGTCCTACAATGAGCAGTTCTTC CASSFEAGSYNEQFF
TRBJ2-5 many TRBV6-5 TRBD2 TGTGCCAGCAGTTACTCTACTAGCGGGAGGATAGAGACCCAGTACTTC CASSYSTSGRIETQYF
TRBJ1-3 few TRBV10-2 TRBD1 TGCGCCAGCTCCCCGGACAGGGGGCACGGAAACACCATATATTTT CASSPDRGHGNTIYF
TRBJ1-5 many TRBV6-1 - TGTGCCAGCATCAGAGATGGTACAGGCCTTCGGCCCCAGCATTTT CASIRDGTGLRPQHF
TRBJ2-7 many TRBV18 - TGTGCCAGCTCACTTCGACATAACTCCTACGAGCAGTACTTC CASSLRHNSYEQYF
TRBJ1-4 many TRBV28 - TGTGCCAGCCTTAAGGGAGTCGTTAGTGAAAAACTGTTTTTT CASLKGVVSEKLFF
TRBJ2-7 many TRBV12-5 TRBD2 TGTGCTAGTGGTTTGATGACCGGACCCGGGAGGGTCGAGCAGTACTTC CASGLMTGPGRVEQYF
TRBJ1-5 many TRBV2 - TGTGCCAGCAGTCCGACAGTGTATAGCAATCAGCCCCAGCATTTT CASSPTVYSNQPQHF
TRBJ1-1 - TRBV7-6 TRBD1 TGTGCCAGCAGCTTAGGACAGGGGGTCCTGAACACTGAAGCTTTCTTT CASSLGQGVLNTEAFF
TRBJ2-3 many TRBV6-2/TRBV6-3 - TGTGCCAGCAGTTACTCCGTCGCGGGGATGGGTACGCAGTATTTT CASSYSVAGMGTQYF
TRBJ1-6 - TRBV27 TRBD1 TGTGCCAGCACCCTGGGAACAGGGGGCAATTCACCCCTCCACTTT CASTLGTGGNSPLHF
TRBJ1-4 many TRBV28 - TGTGCCAGCAGTTCCCTAAGACAGAGGGAAAAACTGTTTTTT CASSSLRQREKLFF
TRBJ2-7 - TRBV12-3/TRBV12-4 TRBD2 TGTGCCAGCAGGGGACTAGCGGGAGAAGAGGACGAGCAGTACTTC CASRGLAGEEDEQYF
TRBJ2-3 many TRBV28 - TGTGCCAGCAGTCCTAGGAATACGCAGTATTTT CASSPRNTQYF
TRBJ1-5 many TRBV18 - TGTGCCAGCAGCCCTCTGGGTAATAGCAATCAGCCCCAGCATTTT CASSPLGNSNQPQHF
TRBJ2-1 - TRBV20-1 TRBD2 TGCAGTGCTAGTGTAACAGGACTAGCGGTGAACAATGAGCAGTTCTTC CSASVTGLAVNNEQFF
TRBJ1-4 many TRBV6-1 TRBD1 TGTGCCAGCAGCAGGACAGGGGGCTATGCAACTAATGAAAAACTGTTTTTT CASSRTGGYATNEKLFF
TRBJ1-5 few TRBV7-9 TRBD1 TGTGCCAGCAGCTTATCGGGACAGAAGCATCAGCCCCAGCATTTT CASSLSGQKHQPQHF
TRBJ1-1 - TRBV6-1 TRBD1 TGTGCCAGCAGGCGCGGGACAGAGAACACTGAAGCTTTCTTT CASRRGTENTEAFF
TRBJ2-3 many TRBV7-8 TRBD2 TGTGCCAGCAGCTTTTATGTCCGACTAGCGGGAGGCTTGGGGGTCACAGATACGCAGTATTTT CASSFYVRLAGGLGVTDTQYF
TRBJ1-1 few TRBV7-8 - TGTGCCAGCAGCCGGGGGTACGGCACTGAAGCTTTCTTT CASSRGYGTEAFF
TRBJ1-2 - TRBV5-1 - TGCGCCAGCAGCTTGGCCACAGGCTCGGGCTATGGCTACACCTTC CASSLATGSGYGYTF
TRBJ2-1 - TRBV15 - TGTGCCACCAGCAGGTCCTCGGATAGCTACAATGAGCAGTTCTTC CATSRSSDSYNEQFF
TRBJ2-1 - TRBV12-3/TRBV12-4 - TGTGCCAGCAGTCCCATCCTAGTGGGCACAGGGATTTACAATGAGCAGTTCTTC CASSPILVGTGIYNEQFF
TRBJ2-1 many TRBV20-1 TRBD2 TGCAGTGCTAGAGTTCCGGGACTAGCGGTAAATGAGCAGTTCTTC CSARVPGLAVNEQFF
TRBJ2-7 - TRBV10-3 - TGTGCCGCCCAACCCCAGCGGGCCCCCTACGAGCAGTACTTC CAAQPQRAPYEQYF
TRBJ2-7 - TRBV5-5 TRBD1 TGTGCCAGCAGCTTGGTTAGGACCGGGACAGGGATGGCCTACGAGCTGTACTTC CASSLVRTGTGMAYELYF